This is a list of T cell receptor beta chains from one sample in a study of blood T cells in healthy people across ages. MiXCR, run by TCRdb on the 5' RACE reads, gives a single entry per CDR3 protein. The sample has about 970,000 distinct CDR3 sequences; roughly half are singletons. The sequencing sample was made of blood. The receptor set was obtained from a woman aged 55-69 years in good health. CDR3s include the opening cysteine and the closing phenylalanine or tryptophan. A D gene is named only where the DNA matches it firmly. Rows may omit the clone size; those that give it use once, few, many or a size class.

D gene	J gene	V gene	clone size	CDR3 DNA	CDR3 protein
-	TRBJ2-7	TRBV4-1	few	TGCGCCAGCAGCCAAGTAGGCAGGTACGAGCAGTACTTC	CASSQVGRYEQYF
-	TRBJ2-1	TRBV5-1	-	TGCGCCAGCAGCTTGGTGGCGGCGAGCTCCTACAATGAGCAGTTCTTC	CASSLVAASSYNEQFF
-	TRBJ2-3	TRBV6-6	-	TGTGCCAGCAGATTAACAGTTTTCGGGTCAGATACGCAGTATTTT	CASRLTVFGSDTQYF
-	TRBJ2-5	TRBV27	once	TGTGCCAGCAGTCTAAGGGGCAGGGGAGTATCGGAGACCCAGTACTTC	CASSLRGRGVSETQYF
TRBD2	TRBJ2-1	TRBV7-2	-	TGTGCCAGCAGCCGAGGCGGGGGAGCGGGTGGCTATGAGCAGTTCTTC	CASSRGGGAGGYEQFF
TRBD1	TRBJ1-2	TRBV4-1	-	TGCGCCAGCAGCCGAGGGACAGATTATGGCTACACCTTC	CASSRGTDYGYTF
-	TRBJ2-7	TRBV6-1	-	TGTGCCAGCAGGTACCGGGACGCGGGGACCTACGAGCAGTACTTC	CASRYRDAGTYEQYF
TRBD1	TRBJ2-1	TRBV12-3/TRBV12-4	-	TGTGCCAGCAGTCCGGGACAGGCTTCCAATGAGCAGTTCTTC	CASSPGQASNEQFF
-	TRBJ2-4	TRBV20-1	-	TGCAGTGCTAGAGGCAGTCTCGGGCGGGCTGGAAACATTCAGTACTTC	CSARGSLGRAGNIQYF
-	TRBJ2-5	TRBV20-1	-	TGCAGTGCAGGTAGTCGGGAGACCCAGTACTTC	CSAGSRETQYF
TRBD2	TRBJ2-7	TRBV7-2	-	TGTGCCACCAGCCCCAATGCGGGGGAGTGGAACGGCGAGCAGTACTTC	CATSPNAGEWNGEQYF
TRBD2	TRBJ2-5	TRBV5-1	-	TGCGCCAGCAGCTTTCAGGGAGGGCAAGAGACCCAGTACTTC	CASSFQGGQETQYF
-	TRBJ2-3	TRBV27	-	TGTGCCAGCAGTTTAGGTTTCGGGAGTGCAGATACGCAGTATTTT	CASSLGFGSADTQYF
-	TRBJ2-3	TRBV5-1	-	TGCGCCAGCGGCAGGACCGGGACTGCCGTCGATACGCAGTATTTT	CASGRTGTAVDTQYF
TRBD2	TRBJ2-3	TRBV7-9	-	TGTGCCAGCAGCTCTAGCGGGACCACAGATACGCAGTATTTT	CASSSSGTTDTQYF
-	TRBJ2-3	TRBV12-3/TRBV12-4	few	TGTGCCAGCAGTCAATTGGGGAGCGTCACAGATACGCAGTATTTT	CASSQLGSVTDTQYF
TRBD2	TRBJ2-7	TRBV10-3	-	TGTGTCATCAGGAGCGGGAGTAAGAACGAGCAGTACTTC	CVIRSGSKNEQYF
TRBD2	TRBJ2-1	TRBV2	-	TGTGCCAGCAGTGCAGCGGGACCAACGAGCTCCTACAATGAGCAGTTCTTC	CASSAAGPTSSYNEQFF
-	TRBJ2-7	TRBV28	-	TGTGCCAGCAGGGAGGTGAACGAGCAGTACTTC	CASREVNEQYF
-	TRBJ2-6	TRBV12-3/TRBV12-4	many	TGTGCCAGCAGTTCCGGGGATCCTGGGGCCAACGTCCTGACTTTC	CASSSGDPGANVLTF
-	TRBJ2-2	TRBV29-1	few	TGCAGCGTTAGGGTGACCGCGAACACCGGGGAGCTGTTTTTT	CSVRVTANTGELFF
-	TRBJ1-4	TRBV6-5	-	TGTGCCAGCAGTTACAGAAGTGACCCTGAAAAACTGTTTTTT	CASSYRSDPEKLFF
-	TRBJ1-5	TRBV6-1	few	TGTGCCAGCAGTGAAGGGGGAGTTCTCACGCCCCAGCATTTT	CASSEGGVLTPQHF
-	TRBJ2-7	TRBV7-9	few	TGTGCCAGCAGCTCGTCAATCCTCGGGAACGAGCAGTACTTC	CASSSSILGNEQYF
TRBD1	TRBJ2-5	TRBV7-3	once	TGTGCCAGCAGCCCGGACAGGAAGGGCTCATACCAAGAGACCCAGTACTTC	CASSPDRKGSYQETQYF
-	TRBJ2-4	TRBV7-3	-	TGTGCCAGCAGCTTAAACCCGTTCGGGGAGCAGTACTTC	CASSLNPFGEQYF
-	TRBJ2-7	TRBV5-1	-	TGCGCCAGCAGCTTGTCTTCGGCGGAGGAAACCTACGAGCAGTACTTC	CASSLSSAEETYEQYF
TRBD1	TRBJ2-5	TRBV4-3	-	TGCGCCAGCAGCCAAGACCACCGACAGGGACGTGAGACCCAGTACTTC	CASSQDHRQGRETQYF
TRBD2	TRBJ2-1	TRBV2	-	TGTACCAGCAGTGACTCCCGGCTAGCGGGAGGAGAGCAGTTCTTC	CTSSDSRLAGGEQFF
TRBD1	TRBJ1-4	TRBV7-2	-	TGTGCCAGCAGCTTCACGCCGGGACAGGGAAGTGAAAAACTGTTTTTT	CASSFTPGQGSEKLFF
-	TRBJ2-2	TRBV4-2	-	TGTGCCAGCAGCCAAGCCCGTACCGGGGAGCTGTTTTTT	CASSQARTGELFF
-	TRBJ2-7	TRBV29-1	-	TGCAGCGTTTCGGGGTCCCGCGAGCAGTACTTC	CSVSGSREQYF
-	TRBJ2-7	TRBV20-1	few	TGCAGTGCCCCTAGCGTCTACGAGCAGTACTTC	CSAPSVYEQYF
-	TRBJ1-1	TRBV11-2	-	TGTGCCAGTAGCTTAACTGGAGCACTCGGAACTGTAGCTTTCTTT	CASSLTGALGTVAFF
-	TRBJ2-3	TRBV7-9	-	TGTGCCAGCAGCCTAAAGGAGGGTACGCAGTATTTT	CASSLKEGTQYF
-	TRBJ2-7	TRBV6-2/TRBV6-3	-	TGTGCCAGCATTAGATCCCCTGCGGCACCCACCTACGAGCAGTACTTC	CASIRSPAAPTYEQYF
-	TRBJ1-6	TRBV20-1	-	TGCAGTGCCCGCGGGGCCTTGGAATCACCCCTCCACTTT	CSARGALESPLHF
-	TRBJ1-2	TRBV30	-	TGTGCCTGGAGTGTAGGGGGTTCTTCCTATGGCTACACCTTC	CAWSVGGSSYGYTF
-	TRBJ1-4	TRBV7-9	-	TGTGCCAGCACCGCTTTGTTTGAAAAACTGTTTTTT	CASTALFEKLFF
-	TRBJ2-5	TRBV20-1	-	TGCAGTGCTAGAGATGGTCGGGCAGAAGAGACCCAGTACTTC	CSARDGRAEETQYF